The rows below give T cell receptor beta chains drawn from one sample of a study of blood T cell repertoires in COVID-19. Clones were read by immunoSEQ multiplex PCR, and TCRdb kept only the in-frame ones, dropping some. The profile shows a few hundred thousand clones, roughly nine tenths of them singletons. Sequencing was performed on PBMCs or T cells enriched from blood (not recorded which). These receptor sequences come from a woman aged 18-29 years in a cohort exposed to, infected with or recovered from COVID-19 (not recorded which). Both conserved end residues are part of each CDR3. The D gene is left open where the match is weak. Rows give clone size only sometimes, using once, few, many, or a class for an expanded clone.

len,abundance,j_gene,v_gene,d_gene,CDR3aa,CDR3nt
14,.,TRBJ1-5,TRBV28,.,CASSQQGWGQPQHF,TGTGCCAGCAGTCAACAGGGTTGGGGGCAGCCCCAGCATTTT
15,once,TRBJ1-2,TRBV24-1,TRBD1,CATSDPGQGADGYTF,TGTGCCACCAGTGATCCGGGACAGGGGGCGGATGGCTACACCTTC
12,.,TRBJ2-1,TRBV2,.,CASSTSSREQFF,TGTGCCAGCAGTACCTCCTCGAGAGAGCAGTTCTTC
13,.,TRBJ1-1,TRBV5-4,.,CASSSPGITEAFF,TGTGCCAGCAGCTCGCCGGGGATCACTGAAGCTTTCTTT
14,.,TRBJ2-5,TRBV10-3,TRBD2,CAISVRGGQETQYF,TGTGCCATCAGTGTCCGGGGGGGCCAAGAGACCCAGTACTTC
13,.,TRBJ1-5,TRBV12-3/TRBV12-4,.,CASSSQHNQPQHF,TGTGCCAGCAGTTCCCAACACAATCAGCCCCAGCATTTT
15,.,TRBJ1-3,TRBV9,.,CASSVSGALGNTIYF,TGTGCCAGCAGCGTATCAGGCGCCCTCGGAAACACCATATATTTT
13,.,TRBJ2-3,TRBV5-1,.,CASSPAGGDTQYF,TGCGCCAGCAGCCCGGCAGGTGGAGATACGCAGTATTTT
15,.,TRBJ2-2,TRBV5-1,TRBD2,CASSLGSGATGELFF,TGCGCCAGCAGCTTGGGTAGCGGGGCCACCGGGGAGCTGTTTTTT
15,few,TRBJ2-2,TRBV19,.,CATQRGRGVVGELFF,TGTGCCACCCAACGGGGCAGGGGGGTCGTCGGGGAGCTGTTTTTT
16,.,TRBJ2-1,TRBV7-3,TRBD2,CASSLVAGVSYNEQFF,TGTGCCAGCAGCTTAGTAGCGGGAGTTTCCTACAATGAGCAGTTCTTC
14,once,TRBJ2-1,TRBV24-1,TRBD2,CATSPRTSKDEQFF,TGTGCCACCAGTCCCCGGACTAGCAAGGATGAGCAGTTCTTC
16,few,TRBJ2-3,TRBV7-8,.,CASSLGTLTSTDTQYF,TGTGCCAGCAGCTTAGGGACACTTACTAGCACAGATACGCAGTATTTT
11,.,TRBJ1-4,TRBV3-1/TRBV3-2,.,CASSQLRKLFF,TGTGCCAGCAGCCAACTGCGAAAACTGTTTTTT
16,.,TRBJ2-3,TRBV5-1,TRBD2,CASSQTLAGGTDTQYF,TGCGCCAGCAGCCAGACCTTAGCGGGGGGCACAGATACGCAGTATTTT
20,.,TRBJ2-2,TRBV24-1,TRBD2,CATSDFPLGLAGGGTGELFF,TGTGCCACCAGTGATTTCCCCCTGGGACTAGCGGGGGGCGGAACCGGGGAGCTGTTTTTT
18,.,TRBJ2-5,TRBV14,TRBD2,CASSQDPSGGTRRGTQYF,TGTGCCAGCAGCCAAGACCCTAGCGGGGGTACCCGTAGGGGGACCCAGTACTTC
12,.,TRBJ1-5,TRBV12-3/TRBV12-4,.,CASREGNQPQHF,TGTGCCAGCAGGGAGGGCAATCAGCCCCAGCATTTT
15,.,TRBJ1-1,TRBV5-1,.,CASSLAAAGWTEAFF,TGCGCCAGCAGCTTGGCCGCGGCAGGGTGGACTGAAGCTTTCTTT
19,.,TRBJ2-1,TRBV7-9,TRBD2,CASSSSISGGAAVGNEQFF,TGTGCCAGCAGCTCCTCGATTAGCGGGGGGGCTGCGGTTGGGAATGAGCAGTTCTTC
14,.,TRBJ1-2,TRBV2,.,CASSDGRGMGGYTF,TGTGCCAGCAGTGACGGCAGGGGCATGGGAGGCTACACCTTC
15,.,TRBJ2-7,TRBV20-1,TRBD2,CSASKASGSPYEQYF,TGCAGTGCTAGTAAGGCGAGCGGGAGTCCCTACGAGCAGTACTTC
14,.,TRBJ1-2,TRBV2,.,CASRNPGANYGYTF,TGTGCCAGCAGAAATCCGGGAGCTAACTATGGCTACACCTTC
16,.,TRBJ1-6,TRBV10-3,.,CAISESRGSYNSPLHF,TGTGCCATCAGTGAGTCGAGGGGGTCCTATAATTCACCCCTCCACTTT
13,.,TRBJ1-4,TRBV6-5,TRBD1,CASEAGGKEKLFF,TGTGCCAGCGAGGCAGGGGGAAAAGAAAAACTGTTTTTT
17,once,TRBJ2-7,TRBV4-2,TRBD1,CASSQGTPGQGGYEQYF,TGTGCCAGCAGCCAAGGCACGCCGGGACAGGGGGGCTACGAGCAGTACTTC
15,.,TRBJ2-7,TRBV10-3,TRBD1,CAISGSGTGSYEQYF,TGTGCCATCAGTGGATCCGGGACAGGCTCCTACGAGCAGTACTTC
14,.,TRBJ2-7,TRBV18,TRBD2,CASSLAGGSYEQYF,TGTGCCAGCTCCCTAGCGGGAGGTTCCTACGAGCAGTACTTC
14,.,TRBJ1-1,TRBV5-4,TRBD1,CASSRTGADTEAFF,TGTGCCAGCAGCCGGACAGGGGCGGACACTGAAGCTTTCTTT
13,.,TRBJ1-5,TRBV30,.,CAWSVASNQPQHF,TGTGCCTGGAGTGTAGCCAGCAATCAGCCCCAGCATTTT
13,.,TRBJ1-3,TRBV6-5,.,CASITTGGNTIYF,TGTGCCAGCATAACAACAGGAGGAAACACCATATATTTT
15,.,TRBJ2-5,TRBV7-8,TRBD2,CASSLGLADLETQYF,TGTGCCAGCAGCTTAGGGCTAGCGGACTTAGAGACCCAGTACTTC
16,few,TRBJ1-2,TRBV6-5,.,CASSYTAGPGGDGYTF,TGTGCCAGCAGTTATACGGCCGGTCCGGGAGGAGATGGCTACACCTTC
14,few,TRBJ2-1,TRBV10-1,TRBD2,CASSPAGGPEEQFF,TGCGCCAGCAGTCCAGCGGGAGGGCCGGAAGAGCAGTTCTTC
14,once,TRBJ2-7,TRBV6-5,.,CASSRQGGSDEQYF,TGTGCCAGCAGTCGTCAGGGCGGTTCGGACGAGCAGTACTTC
18,.,TRBJ2-7,TRBV1,.,CTSSQDPARPPRGSEQYF,TGCACCAGCAGCCAAGATCCTGCTCGCCCCCCTCGAGGGTCCGAGCAGTACTTC
15,few,TRBJ2-7,TRBV6-1,.,CASSEGVGRSYEQYF,TGTGCCAGCAGTGAAGGGGTCGGGAGATCCTACGAGCAGTACTTC
18,.,TRBJ1-4,TRBV9,TRBD1,CASSKGQAKYTTNEKLFF,TGTGCCAGCAGCAAGGGACAGGCAAAATATACAACTAATGAAAAACTGTTTTTT
13,.,TRBJ1-5,TRBV18,.,CASSQGTAQPQHF,TGTGCCAGCTCCCAGGGGACCGCCCAGCCCCAGCATTTT
13,.,TRBJ1-1,TRBV27,.,CASSLGGATEAFF,TGTGCCAGCAGTTTGGGAGGGGCCACTGAAGCTTTCTTT
16,once,TRBJ1-2,TRBV13,.,CASSLGAGGENYGYTF,TGTGCCAGCAGCTTGGGGGCGGGCGGAGAGAACTATGGCTACACCTTC
14,.,TRBJ1-2,TRBV5-1,.,CASSAGGGFYGYTF,TGCGCCAGCAGCGCCGGCGGGGGCTTCTATGGCTACACCTTC
13,.,TRBJ1-1,TRBV19,.,CASLTGPNTEAFF,TGTGCCAGTTTGACAGGCCCGAACACTGAAGCTTTCTTT
14,.,TRBJ2-7,TRBV15,.,CATSRQRGGREQYF,TGTGCCACCAGCAGACAGAGGGGGGGCAGGGAGCAGTACTTC
14,.,TRBJ2-7,TRBV19,.,CASSSTGLTYEQYF,TGTGCCAGTAGTAGCACAGGCCTCACCTACGAGCAGTACTTC
15,.,TRBJ2-6,TRBV9,.,CASSGGNSGANVLTF,TGTGCCAGCAGCGGCGGGAACTCTGGGGCCAACGTCCTGACTTTC
15,.,TRBJ2-1,TRBV7-6,.,CASSLEHNSYNEQFF,TGTGCCAGCAGCTTAGAACATAACTCCTACAATGAGCAGTTCTTC
12,.,TRBJ1-6,TRBV30,.,CAVAREESPLHF,TGTGCCGTGGCCAGGGAGGAATCACCCCTCCACTTT
13,.,TRBJ1-5,TRBV11-2,.,CASSLALDQPQHF,TGTGCCAGCAGCTTGGCATTGGATCAGCCCCAGCATTTT
14,.,TRBJ2-5,TRBV25-1,TRBD2,CASSEAGGWETQYF,TGTGCCAGCAGTGAAGCGGGGGGGTGGGAGACCCAGTACTTC